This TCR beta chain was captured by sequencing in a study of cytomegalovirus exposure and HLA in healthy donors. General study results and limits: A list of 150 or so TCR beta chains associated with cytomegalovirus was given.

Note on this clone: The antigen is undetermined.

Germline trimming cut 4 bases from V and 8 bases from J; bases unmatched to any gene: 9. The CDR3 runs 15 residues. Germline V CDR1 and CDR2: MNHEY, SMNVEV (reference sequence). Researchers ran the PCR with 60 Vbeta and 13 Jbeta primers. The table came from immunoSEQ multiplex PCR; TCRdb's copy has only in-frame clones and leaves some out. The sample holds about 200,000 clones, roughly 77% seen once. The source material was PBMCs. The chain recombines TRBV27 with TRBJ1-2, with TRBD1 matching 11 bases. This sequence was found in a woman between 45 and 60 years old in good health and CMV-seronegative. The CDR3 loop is CASSSLGQGAPGYTF. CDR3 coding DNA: TGTGCCAGCAGTTCTTTAGGACAGGGGGCGCCAGGCTACACCTTC.